Shown below are 16 T cell receptor beta chains from a single sample sequenced in a study of shared clonotypes between healthy human individuals. Sequenced by immunoSEQ multiplex PCR; TCRdb stores in-frame clones only, minus some. Found here are a few hundred thousand clones, 95% to 97% of them singletons; the top ten hold about 0.32%. The sample taken for sequencing was memory CD8+ T cells sorted from blood. Subset given: CD45RO+ cells pooled with CCR7-negative TemRA cells. The receptors were sampled from a man in his thirties or forties in good health.

CDR3 in DNA: TGTGCCAGCAGCTTAGTAGGCGGGGTCACAGATACGCAGTATTTT. This translates into CASSLVGGVTDTQYF. The chain links TRBV7-9 to TRBJ2-3; tentatively, D is TRBD2 (6 bases). Per the germline V gene, CDR1 is SEHNR and CDR2 is FQNEAQ (reference sequence). The CDR3 sequence is 15 residues long. Deletions cut 1 base from V and 2 bases from J, with 10 bases between.

This clone is a singleton in its sample. One end of the junction varies from germline; a read error may be responsible. The V call is TRBV6-6, the J call TRBJ2-7, with a possible D match to TRBD1 (5 bases). This CDR3 region has 12 residues. CDR1 is MNHNY and CDR2 is SVGAGI in the germline V gene (reference sequence). CDR3 nucleotide sequence: TGTGCCAGCAGGGACAACTCCTACGGGCAGTACTTC. Its translation: CASRDNSYGQYF.

This rearrangement joins TRBV2 to TRBJ1-2; D gene uncertain. The CDR3 runs to 13 residues. The germline gives CDR1 SNHLY, CDR2 FYNNEI. With 7 bases removed from V and 7 bases from J, the gap between germline ends came to 16 bases. CDR3 sequence: CASNEVSRSGYTF. The CDR3 DNA reads as TGTGCCAGCAATGAGGTTTCTCGATCTGGCTACACCTTC.

The CDR3 protein is CAISESGLNTEAFF. The DNA for the CDR3 is TGTGCCATCAGTGAGTCAGGGTTGAACACTGAAGCTTTCTTT. This chain connects TRBV10-3 to TRBJ1-1; no reliable D call. Germline loops: CDR1 ENHRY, CDR2 SYGVKD. Trimming left V 0 bases short and J 0 bases short, with 5 bases between. The CDR3 totals 14 residues.

The chain recombines TRBV5-1 with TRBJ2-7; maybe TRBD2 (6 bases). Deletions cut 0 bases from V and 2 bases from J, with 18 bases between. In germline, CDR1 is SGHRS, CDR2 YFSETQ. The CDR3 sequence is 17 residues long. The DNA for the CDR3 is TGCGCCAGCAGCTTGGGAGGGACTTCCTTAATCCCCTACGAGCAGTACTTC. Translating gives CASSLGGTSLIPYEQYF. The variable domain in full, with the rest retrieved from reference TRBV5-1 and TRBJ2-7, is KAGVTQTPRYLIKTRGQQVTLSCSPISGHRSVSWYQQTPGQGLQFLFEYFSETQRNKGNFPGRFSGRQFSNSRSEMNVSTLELGDSALYLCASSLGGTSLIPYEQYFGPGTRLTVT.

The genes are TRBV27 and TRBJ2-4; perhaps TRBD1 as D (5 bases). CDR3 length: 15 residues. Deletions cut 6 bases from V and 1 base from J, with 13 bases between. Germline values: CDR1 MNHEY, CDR2 SMNVEV (reference sequence). The CDR3 sequence is CASSPTYRAKNIQYF. As DNA, the CDR3 is TGTGCCAGCAGCCCTACGTACAGGGCCAAAAACATTCAGTACTTC.

This clone was seen once. The chain couples TRBV6-1 to TRBJ2-3, with D possibly being TRBD1 (6 bases). CDR3 size: 15 residues. Germline V gives CDR1 MNHNS, CDR2 SASEGT. The V end lost 7 bases, the J end lost 4 bases, and 18 bases lay between the germline ends. CDR3 in DNA: TGTGCCAGCAAGGGGGAGACTAATCTGGCAGATACGCAGTATTTT. Its protein is CASKGETNLADTQYF.

The table lists this clone with a count of one. The gene calls are TRBV6-1 and TRBJ1-5, with a possible D match to TRBD1 (5 bases). Per germline, CDR1 MNHNS and CDR2 SASEGT. V lost 5 bases and J 1 base, leaving 9 bases between the germline ends. The CDR3 is 14 residues long. CDR3 in amino acids: CASSRGGSNQPQHF. DNA of the CDR3: TGTGCCAGCAGTAGGGGTGGGAGCAATCAGCCCCAGCATTTT.

The chain uses TRBV9 and TRBJ2-3; 12 bases agree with TRBD2. Trimming at V came to 4 bases and at J to 4 bases, leaving 4 bases not matched to a gene. CDR1 is SGDLS and CDR2 is YYNGEE in the germline V gene. The CDR3 is 15 amino acids. The CDR3 is CASSTSGRSPDTQYF. CDR3 coding DNA: TGTGCCAGCAGCACTAGCGGGAGGAGCCCAGATACGCAGTATTTT. Supplemented by reference TRBV9 and TRBJ2-3, the full variable domain reads DSGVTQTPKHLITATGQRVTLRCSPRSGDLSVYWYQQSLDQGLQFLIQYYNGEERAKGNILERFSAQQFPDLHSELNLSSLELGDSALYFCASSTSGRSPDTQYFGPGTRLTVL.

The rearrangement links TRBV7-9 to TRBJ2-1; D gene unclear. This CDR3 region has 14 residues. The V gene lost 5 bases and the J gene lost 6 bases, with 14 bases spanning the gap. Germline values: CDR1 SEHNR, CDR2 FQNEAQ (reference sequence). CDR3 DNA: TGTGCCAGCAGCGGCACGAGCGCTGTCAATGAGCAGTTCTTC. It yields the protein CASSGTSAVNEQFF.

This chain uses TRBV7-8 with TRBJ2-3; the D gene is possibly TRBD2 (6 bases). The germline V and J ends were trimmed by 5 bases and 5 bases, with 20 bases remaining between them. The CDR3 runs 16 residues. The germline V gene has CDR1 SGHVS and CDR2 FQNEAQ. The CDR3 DNA follows: TGTGCCAGCAGCCCGGTATTGGCCGCGCGGGGAGATACGCAGTATTTT. This encodes CASSPVLAARGDTQYF.

This clone was seen only once. The genes are TRBV6-1 and TRBJ2-2; D is uncertain. Trimming left V 0 bases short and J 5 bases short, with 4 bases between. This CDR3 is 13 amino acids long. Germline CDR1 and CDR2: MNHNS and SASEGT. The CDR3 sequence: CASSEARTGELFF. The CDR3 DNA reads TGTGCCAGCAGTGAAGCGCGAACCGGGGAGCTGTTTTTT.

V and J are TRBV10-1 and TRBJ2-7; 10 bases agree with TRBD1. The germline gives CDR1 WNHNN, CDR2 SYGVQD (reference sequence). This CDR3 is built from 13 residues. V trimming: 6 bases; J trimming: 4 bases; junction bases outside the gene matches: 3. The CDR3 protein is CASREDRGYEQYF. Written as DNA, the CDR3 is TGCGCCAGCAGGGAGGACAGGGGGTACGAGCAGTACTTC.

The rearrangement links TRBV5-6 to TRBJ2-1; D ambiguous. V gave up 3 bases and J gave up 5 bases, with 3 bases separating them. The CDR3 spans 11 residues. Germline V gene data show CDR1 as SGHDT and CDR2 as YYEEEE. The CDR3 spells CASSSDNEQFF. CDR3 DNA sequence: TGTGCCAGCAGCTCGGACAATGAGCAGTTCTTC.

The chain uses TRBV7-8 and TRBJ1-5; D is ambiguous. V was pared by 1 base and J by 0 bases, with 4 bases between. From germline, CDR1 is SGHVS and CDR2 FQNEAQ. The CDR3 runs 14 residues. DNA for the CDR3: TGTGCCAGCAGCTTAGACACTAGCAATCAGCCCCAGCATTTT. Protein sequence: CASSLDTSNQPQHF.

The genes are TRBV30 and TRBJ2-7; 9 bases match TRBD2. CDR3 size: 13 residues. Germline V gene sequence: CDR1 GTSNPN, CDR2 SVGIG (reference sequence). Trimming cost V 3 bases and J 7 bases; bases outside gene matches: 7. The CDR3 DNA follows: TGTGCCTGGAGCGGGACTAGCCGCCTTGAGCAGTACTTC. It specifies CAWSGTSRLEQYF.